This record concerns one T cell receptor beta chain sequence. What it binds is unknown. Sequencing used immunoSEQ multiplex PCR; TCRdb keeps in-frame clones, though not all of them. The sample has some 99,000 clones, 80% to 90% seen once. The germline V and J ends were trimmed by 3 bases and 1 base, with 15 bases remaining between them. CDR1 and CDR2 (germline): SEHNR, FQNEAQ (reference sequence). The CDR3 has 16 amino acids. The sample belongs to a study of T cell responses to AZD1222 COVID-19 vaccine. Notes on the study in general: Just six people given AZD1222 tested seropositive at baseline.

The material sequenced was peripheral blood, taken 28 days after the second AZD1222 dose. The clonotype comes from an adult who received the AZD1222 COVID-19 vaccine. The chain links TRBV7-9 to TRBJ1-1, with D possibly TRBD1 on 5 matching bases. The CDR3 coding sequence is TGTGCCAGCAGCTTGAGCTATCCGGACAAGAACACTGAAGCTTTCTTT. Translated: CASSLSYPDKNTEAFF.